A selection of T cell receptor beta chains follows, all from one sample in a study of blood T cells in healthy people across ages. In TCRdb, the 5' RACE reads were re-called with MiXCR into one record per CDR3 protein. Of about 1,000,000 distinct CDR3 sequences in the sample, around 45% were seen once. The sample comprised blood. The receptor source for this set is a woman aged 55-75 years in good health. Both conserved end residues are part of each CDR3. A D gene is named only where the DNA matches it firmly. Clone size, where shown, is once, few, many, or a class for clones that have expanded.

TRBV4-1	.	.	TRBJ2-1	CASSPRLAHRSEQFF	TGCGCCAGCAGCCCCAGACTGGCGCACCGCAGTGAGCAGTTCTTC
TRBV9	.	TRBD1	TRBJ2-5	CASSFGQDQETQYF	TGTGCCAGCAGCTTCGGACAGGACCAAGAGACCCAGTACTTC
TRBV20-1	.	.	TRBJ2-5	CSAKSRGGFF	TGCAGTGCGAAATCCCGTGGGGGGTTCTTC
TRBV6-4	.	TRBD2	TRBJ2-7	CASSERTSVYEQYF	TGTGCCAGCAGTGAGAGGACTAGCGTCTACGAGCAGTACTTC
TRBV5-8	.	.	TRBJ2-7	CASSLGDGRLSYEQYF	TGTGCCAGCAGCTTGGGGGACGGACGACTTTCCTACGAGCAGTACTTC
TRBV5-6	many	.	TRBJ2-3	CASSLGRDTQYF	TGTGCCAGCAGCTTGGGAAGAGATACGCAGTATTTT
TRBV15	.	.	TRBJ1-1	CATSRELGGTEAFF	TGTGCCACCAGCAGAGAGTTGGGGGGTACTGAAGCTTTCTTT
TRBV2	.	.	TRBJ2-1	CASSDVGRGGNNEQFF	TGTGCCAGCAGTGATGTGGGACGAGGGGGAAACAATGAGCAGTTCTTC
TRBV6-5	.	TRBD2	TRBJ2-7	CASSYSTGLAGGTYEQYF	TGTGCCAGCAGTTACTCGACTGGACTAGCGGGAGGGACCTACGAGCAGTACTTC
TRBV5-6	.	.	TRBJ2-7	CASSARQAPPYEQYF	TGTGCCAGCAGCGCAAGACAGGCTCCCCCTTACGAGCAGTACTTC
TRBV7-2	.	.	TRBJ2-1	CAGSLGVSWGNEQFF	TGTGCCGGCAGCTTAGGAGTCTCATGGGGCAATGAGCAGTTCTTC
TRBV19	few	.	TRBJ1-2	CASSIAATGDGYTF	TGTGCCAGTAGTATAGCGGCGACCGGGGATGGCTACACCTTC
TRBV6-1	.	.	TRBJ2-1	CASTTDRGADFTNEQFF	TGTGCCAGCACTACCGACAGAGGGGCCGACTTCACTAATGAGCAGTTCTTC
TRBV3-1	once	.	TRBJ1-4	CASSQSVGGPNEKLFF	TGTGCCAGCAGCCAATCCGTGGGGGGGCCTAATGAAAAACTGTTTTTT
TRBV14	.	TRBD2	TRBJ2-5	CASSPLAGDLQETQYF	TGTGCCAGCAGCCCACTAGCGGGGGACCTCCAAGAGACCCAGTACTTC
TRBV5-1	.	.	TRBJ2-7	CASSLASDYEQYF	TGCGCCAGCAGCTTGGCCTCAGACTACGAGCAGTACTTC
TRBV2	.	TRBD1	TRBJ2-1	CASNPGQGIYNEQFF	TGTGCCAGCAATCCGGGACAGGGGATATACAATGAGCAGTTCTTC
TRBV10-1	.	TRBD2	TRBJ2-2	CASSAREGRELFF	TGCGCCAGCAGTGCTAGGGAGGGCCGGGAGCTGTTTTTT
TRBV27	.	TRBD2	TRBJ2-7	CASSPHLAAPAHEQYF	TGTGCCAGCAGTCCGCACCTAGCGGCCCCAGCCCACGAGCAGTACTTC
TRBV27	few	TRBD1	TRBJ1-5	CASRPARDRASMGQPQHF	TGTGCCAGCAGGCCCGCCCGGGACAGGGCATCGATGGGTCAGCCCCAGCATTTT
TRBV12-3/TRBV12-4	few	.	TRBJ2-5	CASSFQGLLEETQYF	TGTGCCAGCAGTTTCCAGGGGCTCTTGGAAGAGACCCAGTACTTC
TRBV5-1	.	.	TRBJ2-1	CASSHGDSYNEQFF	TGCGCCAGCAGCCATGGGGACTCTTACAATGAGCAGTTCTTC
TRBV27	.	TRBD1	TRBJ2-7	CASSSLPPGTGNYEQYF	TGTGCCAGCAGTTCCCTCCCCCCCGGGACAGGGAACTACGAGCAGTACTTC
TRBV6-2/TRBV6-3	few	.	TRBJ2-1	CASRDPQGYNEQFF	TGTGCCAGCAGAGACCCACAAGGCTACAATGAGCAGTTCTTC
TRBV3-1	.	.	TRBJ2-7	CASSRDDGATYEQYF	TGTGCCAGCAGCCGGGATGACGGGGCAACCTACGAGCAGTACTTC
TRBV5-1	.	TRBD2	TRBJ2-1	CASSRLAGGGNEQFF	TGCGCCAGCAGCAGACTAGCGGGAGGTGGGAATGAGCAGTTCTTC
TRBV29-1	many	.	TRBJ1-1	CSVSVQGLNTEAFF	TGCAGCGTTTCTGTTCAAGGGTTGAACACTGAAGCTTTCTTT
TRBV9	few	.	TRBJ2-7	CASSVETGEQYF	TGTGCCAGCAGCGTAGAGACTGGCGAGCAGTACTTC
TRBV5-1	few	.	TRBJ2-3	CASNQGRTDTQYF	TGCGCCAGCAATCAGGGGCGCACAGATACGCAGTATTTT
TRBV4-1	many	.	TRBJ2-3	CASSQSWVGGDTQYF	TGCGCCAGCAGCCAATCTTGGGTAGGAGGAGATACGCAGTATTTT
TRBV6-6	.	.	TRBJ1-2	CASTRSPATTLGGYTF	TGTGCCAGCACAAGATCACCGGCAACAACCCTTGGAGGCTACACCTTC
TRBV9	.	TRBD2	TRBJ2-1	CASEAGGSNEQFF	TGTGCCAGCGAAGCGGGAGGCTCCAATGAGCAGTTCTTC
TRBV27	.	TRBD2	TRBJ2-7	CASTNSGSRGDEQYF	TGTGCCAGCACCAATAGCGGGAGCAGGGGGGACGAGCAGTACTTC
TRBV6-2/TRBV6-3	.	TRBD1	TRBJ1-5	CASSYGTGVFQPQHF	TGTGCCAGCAGTTACGGGACAGGGGTTTTTCAGCCCCAGCATTTT
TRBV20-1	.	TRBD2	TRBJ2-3	CSASPGSSGSTIDTQYF	TGCAGTGCTAGTCCTGGGTCCAGCGGGAGTACGATAGATACGCAGTATTTT
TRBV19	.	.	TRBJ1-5	CASTDRSKNQPQHF	TGTGCCAGCACCGACAGAAGCAAAAATCAGCCCCAGCATTTT
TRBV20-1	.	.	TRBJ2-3	CSARRERSSTDTQYF	TGCAGTGCCCGACGCGAGCGGTCTAGCACAGATACGCAGTATTTT
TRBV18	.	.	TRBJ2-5	CASSPVLQETQYF	TGTGCCAGCTCACCGGTACTCCAAGAGACCCAGTACTTC
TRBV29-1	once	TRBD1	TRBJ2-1	CSSLGTANEQFF	TGCAGCTCCTTAGGGACAGCCAATGAGCAGTTCTTC
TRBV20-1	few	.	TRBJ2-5	CSARRQEETQYF	TGCAGTGCTAGACGCCAGGAGGAGACCCAGTACTTC
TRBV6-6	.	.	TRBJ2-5	CASSREGLETQYF	TGTGCCAGCAGTAGAGAGGGATTGGAGACCCAGTACTTC
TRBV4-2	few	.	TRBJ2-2	CASSQEPRGTNTGELFF	TGTGCCAGCAGCCAAGAGCCGCGCGGGACGAACACCGGGGAGCTGTTTTTT
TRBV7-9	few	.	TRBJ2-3	CASSNPQGPDTQYF	TGTGCCAGCAGCAACCCCCAGGGGCCAGATACGCAGTATTTT
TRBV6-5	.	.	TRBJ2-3	CASSDAGYIGDTQYF	TGTGCCAGCAGTGACGCAGGGTATATCGGAGATACGCAGTATTTT
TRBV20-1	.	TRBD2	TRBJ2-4	CSARLAGAENIQYF	TGCAGTGCTAGACTAGCGGGAGCCGAAAACATTCAGTACTTC
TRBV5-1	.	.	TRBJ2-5	CASRSPQGQETQYF	TGCGCCAGCAGGTCCCCCCAGGGTCAAGAGACCCAGTACTTC
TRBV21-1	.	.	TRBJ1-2	CASSPIPNYDYTF	TGTGCCAGCAGCCCAATACCTAACTATGACTACACCTTC
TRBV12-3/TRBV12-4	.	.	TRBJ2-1	CASSTRLASVGNEQFF	TGTGCCAGCAGTACTCGCCTAGCGTCAGTAGGCAATGAGCAGTTCTTC
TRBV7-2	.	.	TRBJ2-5	CASSRERGGSWETQYF	TGTGCCAGCAGCCGCGAACGTGGAGGGTCGTGGGAGACCCAGTACTTC
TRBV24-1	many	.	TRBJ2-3	CATSDGGHTDTQYF	TGTGCCACCAGTGATGGGGGACACACAGATACGCAGTATTTT
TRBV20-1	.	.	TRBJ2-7	CSARDFSRSVEEQYF	TGCAGTGCTAGAGATTTTAGCAGGAGCGTTGAAGAGCAGTACTTC